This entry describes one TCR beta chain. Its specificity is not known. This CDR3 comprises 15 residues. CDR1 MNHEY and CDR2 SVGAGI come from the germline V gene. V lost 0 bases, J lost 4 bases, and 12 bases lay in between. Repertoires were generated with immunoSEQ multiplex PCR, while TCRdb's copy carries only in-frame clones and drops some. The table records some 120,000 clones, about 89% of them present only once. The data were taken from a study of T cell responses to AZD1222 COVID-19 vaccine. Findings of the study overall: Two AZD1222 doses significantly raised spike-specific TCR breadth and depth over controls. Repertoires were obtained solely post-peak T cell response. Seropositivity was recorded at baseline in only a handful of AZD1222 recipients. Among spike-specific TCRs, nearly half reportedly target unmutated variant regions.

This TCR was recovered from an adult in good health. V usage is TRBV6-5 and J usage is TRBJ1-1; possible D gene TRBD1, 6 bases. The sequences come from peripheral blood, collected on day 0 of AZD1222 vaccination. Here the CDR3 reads CASSYSAGVGTEAFF. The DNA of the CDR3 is TGTGCCAGCAGTTACTCCGCAGGGGTAGGCACTGAAGCTTTCTTT.